This is a list of T cell receptor beta chains from one sample in a study of Ad26.COV2.S vaccination and SARS-CoV-2 variants. Some clones are missing from TCRdb's copy, which holds only in-frame ones; the method was immunoSEQ multiplex PCR. The table shows about 480,000 clones, with roughly 87% occurring only once. The source was peripheral blood, collected in a trial of Ad26.COV2.S vaccine versus placebo. These TCRs come from a person aged 18-65 years who received the Ad26.COV2.S COVID-19 vaccine or a placebo. Both conserved end residues are part of each CDR3. A D gene is named only where the DNA matches it firmly. A clone size is listed for some rows: how often the clone was seen (once, few, many), or a class if it is expanded.

>.|.|TRBV25-1|TRBJ2-7
CASRTGSYEQYF
TGTGCCAGCAGGACAGGATCCTACGAGCAGTACTTC
>.|TRBD2|TRBV27|TRBJ2-6
CASTRLAGGLRPPGANVLTF
TGTGCCAGCACCCGACTAGCGGGAGGGCTTCGACCTCCGGGGGCCAACGTCCTGACTTTC
>.|TRBD2|TRBV7-3|TRBJ2-2
CASSLDPGLAGVGTGELFF
TGTGCCAGCAGCTTAGATCCTGGACTAGCGGGAGTTGGCACCGGGGAGCTGTTTTTT
>few|.|TRBV27|TRBJ1-5
CASSFMPPRVSNQPQHF
TGTGCCAGCAGTTTCATGCCACCCAGGGTGAGCAATCAGCCCCAGCATTTT
>.|TRBD1|TRBV2|TRBJ1-2
CASSETRQGDYGYTF
TGTGCCAGCAGTGAGACGAGACAGGGTGACTATGGCTACACCTTC
>.|TRBD2|TRBV13|TRBJ2-7
CASSSTSSYEQYF
TGTGCCAGCAGTTCGACTAGCAGCTACGAGCAGTACTTC
>.|.|TRBV7-2|TRBJ2-5
CASSPAEETQYF
TGTGCCAGCAGCCCCGCCGAAGAGACCCAGTACTTC
>.|.|TRBV15|TRBJ2-7
CATSTTGEQYF
TGTGCCACCTCCACTACGGGCGAGCAGTACTTC
>few|.|TRBV24-1|TRBJ2-2
CATSVYTGELFF
TGTGCCACCAGTGTCTACACCGGGGAGCTGTTTTTT
>.|.|TRBV5-1|TRBJ2-7
CASSPPGTATTPAGTYEQYF
TGCGCCAGCAGCCCACCCGGGACGGCAACTACACCCGCTGGGACCTACGAGCAGTACTTC
>.|.|TRBV27|TRBJ2-2
CASSFGGPSGTGELFF
TGTGCCAGCAGTTTCGGGGGGCCCTCGGGGACCGGGGAGCTGTTTTTT
>.|.|TRBV6-5|TRBJ2-2
CASSLEGFTGELFF
TGTGCCAGCAGTCTCGAGGGGTTCACCGGGGAGCTGTTTTTT
>.|.|TRBV19|TRBJ1-4
CASSWATNEKLFF
TGTGCCAGTAGTTGGGCAACTAATGAAAAACTGTTTTTT
>.|TRBD1|TRBV5-5|TRBJ1-2
CASSLAGPRRAGGYGYTF
TGTGCCAGCAGCTTGGCGGGCCCGAGACGGGCAGGGGGCTATGGCTACACCTTC
>.|.|TRBV9|TRBJ1-2
CASSVEGNYGYTF
TGTGCCAGCAGCGTGGAGGGAAACTATGGCTACACCTTC
>.|.|TRBV9|TRBJ2-5
CASSSQETQYF
TGTGCCAGCAGCTCGCAAGAGACCCAGTACTTC
>.|.|TRBV4-1|TRBJ1-3
CASSQVLSWGNTIYF
TGCGCCAGCAGCCAAGTTTTGAGTTGGGGAAACACCATATATTTT
>.|.|TRBV28|TRBJ1-5
CASNYGVGNQPQHF
TGTGCCAGCAACTATGGGGTGGGCAATCAGCCCCAGCATTTT
>.|.|TRBV4-2|TRBJ2-3
CASSQVASGSTDTQYF
TGTGCCAGCAGCCAAGTTGCCAGCGGGAGCACAGATACGCAGTATTTT
>.|TRBD2|TRBV19|TRBJ2-3
CASNLAGREGTDTQYF
TGTGCCAGTAACCTAGCGGGCCGAGAGGGGACAGATACGCAGTATTTT
>.|.|TRBV28|TRBJ1-5
CASLDNNQPQHF
TGTGCCAGCTTAGATAACAATCAGCCCCAGCATTTT
>.|TRBD1|TRBV6-6|TRBJ2-5
CASRSQGVAETQYF
TGTGCCAGCAGATCCCAGGGGGTAGCGGAGACCCAGTACTTC
>.|.|TRBV28|TRBJ2-7
CASSFIGLLWEQYF
TGTGCCAGCAGCTTTATCGGGCTTCTATGGGAGCAGTACTTC
>.|.|TRBV4-3|TRBJ2-3
CASSQGGGVTSTDTQYF
TGCGCCAGCAGCCAAGGAGGCGGGGTGACTAGCACAGATACGCAGTATTTT
>.|.|TRBV7-9|TRBJ2-1
CASSLASEQFF
TGTGCCAGCAGCCTGGCTAGTGAGCAGTTCTTC
>.|.|TRBV27|TRBJ1-5
CASRTTAQNSNQPQHF
TGTGCCAGCAGGACGACAGCCCAAAATAGCAATCAGCCCCAGCATTTT
>.|.|TRBV9|TRBJ2-1
CASSVDRYNEQFF
TGTGCCAGCAGCGTTGACAGATACAATGAGCAGTTCTTC
>.|TRBD2|TRBV7-6|TRBJ2-5
CASSPTAAGGQETQYF
TGTGCCAGCAGCCCGACCGCAGCGGGAGGGCAAGAGACCCAGTACTTC
>.|TRBD2|TRBV7-9|TRBJ2-5
CASSLNLAEAQTQYF
TGTGCCAGCAGCTTAAATCTAGCGGAAGCGCAGACCCAGTACTTC
>once|.|TRBV19|TRBJ1-5
CASSITEQPQHF
TGTGCCAGTAGTATAACTGAGCAGCCCCAGCATTTT
>.|TRBD1|TRBV18|TRBJ1-5
CASSRDKTGLSSNQPQHF
TGTGCCAGCTCACGAGATAAGACAGGGTTGAGCAGCAATCAGCCCCAGCATTTT
>.|TRBD2|TRBV18|TRBJ2-1
CASSPGLADPDFDEQFF
TGTGCCAGCTCACCCGGGCTAGCGGATCCTGACTTCGATGAGCAGTTCTTC
>.|TRBD2|TRBV4-3|TRBJ2-1
CASSLEGLANEQFF
TGCGCCAGCAGCCTAGAAGGACTAGCCAATGAGCAGTTCTTC
>.|TRBD2|TRBV7-8|TRBJ2-5
CASSSDRGLASTQYF
TGTGCCAGCAGCTCAGACCGGGGACTAGCCAGTACCCAGTACTTC
>few|TRBD1|TRBV6-2/TRBV6-3|TRBJ1-4
CASSYSTKGGSRWNEKLFF
TGTGCCAGCAGTTACTCGACCAAAGGGGGCAGCCGGTGGAATGAAAAACTGTTTTTT
>.|.|TRBV7-8|TRBJ2-5
CASSLAPLGGQRETQYF
TGTGCCAGCAGCTTAGCTCCCCTCGGGGGACAGAGAGAGACCCAGTACTTC
>.|.|TRBV24-1|TRBJ2-5
CATSDYAGAPGQETQYF
TGTGCCACCAGTGATTACGCGGGGGCGCCGGGGCAAGAGACCCAGTACTTC
>once|TRBD2|TRBV5-4|TRBJ2-3
CASSLGTSGSTDTQYF
TGTGCCAGCAGCTTGGGGACTAGCGGGAGCACAGATACGCAGTATTTT
>.|.|TRBV27|TRBJ2-1
CASRGPGEQFF
TGTGCCAGCAGGGGGCCTGGTGAGCAGTTCTTC
>.|.|TRBV6-2/TRBV6-3|TRBJ2-7
CASSPLGYEQYF
TGTGCCAGCAGCCCACTAGGTTACGAGCAGTACTTC
>.|.|TRBV30|TRBJ2-3
CAWSPRAAQYF
TGTGCCTGGAGTCCAAGGGCAGCGCAGTATTTT
>few|.|TRBV18|TRBJ1-1
CASSPLQVGVTEAFF
TGTGCCAGCTCACCCCTACAGGTTGGGGTCACTGAAGCTTTCTTT
>.|TRBD1|TRBV19|TRBJ2-5
CASSSWTGGDQETQYF
TGTGCCAGTAGTTCCTGGACAGGGGGCGACCAAGAGACCCAGTACTTC
>.|.|TRBV7-9|TRBJ2-7
CASSLGTHYEQYF
TGTGCCAGCAGCTTAGGGACACACTACGAGCAGTACTTC
>.|.|TRBV29-1|TRBJ2-4
CSVLGGGVGQNIQYF
TGCAGCGTTTTAGGGGGAGGTGTGGGTCAAAACATTCAGTACTTC